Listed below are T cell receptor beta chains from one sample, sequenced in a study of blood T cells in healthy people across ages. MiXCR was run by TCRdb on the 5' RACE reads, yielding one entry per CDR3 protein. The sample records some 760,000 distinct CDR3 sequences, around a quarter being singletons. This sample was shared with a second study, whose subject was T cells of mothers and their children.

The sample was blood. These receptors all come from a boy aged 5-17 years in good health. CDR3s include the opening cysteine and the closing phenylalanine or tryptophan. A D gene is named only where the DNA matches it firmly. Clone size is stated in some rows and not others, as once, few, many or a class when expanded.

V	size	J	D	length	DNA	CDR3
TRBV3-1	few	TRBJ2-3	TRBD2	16	TGTGCCAGCAGCTCTGCCGGAGGACTAGCTGAAGATACGCAGTATTTT	CASSSAGGLAEDTQYF
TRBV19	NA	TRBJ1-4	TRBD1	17	TGTGCCAGTAGTTTCCACGGTGGAGGGGGCCTTAATGAAAAACTGTTTTTT	CASSFHGGGGLNEKLFF
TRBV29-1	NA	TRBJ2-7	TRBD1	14	TGCAGCGTTGAGGTCTCGGGACAGCTTTACGAGCAGTACTTC	CSVEVSGQLYEQYF
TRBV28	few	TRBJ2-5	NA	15	TGTGCCAGCAGTCCCTCGACTGAAATCCAAGAGACCCAGTACTTC	CASSPSTEIQETQYF
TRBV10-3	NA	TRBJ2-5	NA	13	TGTGCCATCAGTGATTTTAGAGCAGAGACCCAGTACTTC	CAISDFRAETQYF
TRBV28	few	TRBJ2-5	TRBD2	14	TGTGCCAGCAGCACCCTAGCGGGAGTTCGAGAGCAGTACTTC	CASSTLAGVREQYF
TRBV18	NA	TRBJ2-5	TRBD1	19	TGTGCCAGCTCACCTCAGAACAGGGGGCTTACCTTAAGAGAAGAGACCCAGTACTTC	CASSPQNRGLTLREETQYF
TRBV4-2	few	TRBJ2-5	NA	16	TGTGCCAGCAGCCAAGGGGTGGGGACAACACAAGAGACCCAGTACTTC	CASSQGVGTTQETQYF
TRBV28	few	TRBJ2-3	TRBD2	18	TGTGCCAGCAGTCCCTATCCTGGGTTAGCGGGAGTGATAGATACGCAGTATTTT	CASSPYPGLAGVIDTQYF
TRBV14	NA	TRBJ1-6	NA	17	TGTGCCAGCAGCCAAGATTTTGCAGGGTTCGGTAATTCACCCCTCCACTTT	CASSQDFAGFGNSPLHF
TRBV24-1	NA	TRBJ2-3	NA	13	TGTGCCACCAGTGATTTGCGGCAAGATACGCAGTATTTT	CATSDLRQDTQYF
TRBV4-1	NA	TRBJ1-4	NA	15	TGCGCCAGCAGCCCAGCGAGTGCAACTAATGAAAAACTGTTTTTT	CASSPASATNEKLFF
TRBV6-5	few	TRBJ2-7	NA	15	TGTGCCAGCAGTTATAAGAGGGAATCCTCCTACGAGCAGTACTTC	CASSYKRESSYEQYF
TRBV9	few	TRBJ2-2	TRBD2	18	TGTGCCAGCAGCGTAGTGGAGGGAGGGCCCTTAAACACCGGGGAGCTGTTTTTT	CASSVVEGGPLNTGELFF
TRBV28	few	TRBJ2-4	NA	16	TGTGCCAGCAGTTTCTATACCGGGACCGTTAACAACATTCAGTACTTC	CASSFYTGTVNNIQYF